The 30 T cell receptor beta chains below were found in one sample sequenced in a study of PD-L1 blockade in urothelial cancer. TCRdb keeps only in-frame clones here, not all; method: immunoSEQ multiplex PCR. The sample records about 38,000 clones, around 89% being singletons. The sequencing here drew on PBMCs, taken around atezolizumab (anti-PD-L1) treatment. Source of these receptors: a man aged 60-69 years with urothelial cancer.

The chain employs TRBV18 and TRBJ2-3; 10 bases map to TRBD1. V was clipped by 3 bases and J by 3 bases; unmatched bases: 0. The CDR3 covers 14 residues. Per germline, CDR1 KGHSH and CDR2 LQKENI. CDR3 in amino acids: CASSPDRGTDTQYF. CDR3 nucleotides: TGTGCCAGCTCACCGGACAGGGGGACAGATACGCAGTATTTT.

The V call is TRBV2, the J call TRBJ2-1; D unresolved. The CDR3 has 11 residues. Germline values: CDR1 SNHLY, CDR2 FYNNEI. V was trimmed by 4 bases and J by 5 bases, leaving 3 bases between them. CDR3 nucleotide sequence: TGTGCCAGCAGTGGCGACAATGAGCAGTTCTTC. Protein sequence: CASSGDNEQFF. Full variable domain (remainder filled in from reference TRBV2 and TRBJ2-1): EPEVTQTPSHQVTQMGQEVILRCVPISNHLYFYWYRQILGQKVEFLVSFYNNEISEKSEIFDDQFSVERPDGSNFTLKIRSTKLEDSAMYFCASSGDNEQFFGPGTRLTVL.

V gene TRBV11-2 combines with J gene TRBJ2-5; a possible D gene is TRBD1 (5 bases). The germline V gene has CDR1 SGHAT and CDR2 FQNNGV. The CDR3 sequence is 11 residues long. The germline V and J ends were trimmed by 5 bases and 4 bases, with 5 bases remaining between them. Written as DNA, the CDR3 is TGTGCCAGCAGCCAGGGAGAGACCCAGTACTTC. Encoded protein: CASSQGETQYF.

The chain is built from TRBV2 and TRBJ2-7, with TRBD2 identical over 7 bases. The V and J ends lost 0 bases and 2 bases, in that order; junction bases with no gene match: 7. Germline V gene sequence: CDR1 SNHLY, CDR2 FYNNEI. This CDR3 is built from 16 residues. The CDR3 coding sequence is TGTGCCAGCAGTGAAGCGCGGAGGGGACTAACCTACGAGCAGTACTTC. Protein sequence: CASSEARRGLTYEQYF. Together with reference TRBV2 and TRBJ2-7, the CDR3 gives the full variable domain: EPEVTQTPSHQVTQMGQEVILRCVPISNHLYFYWYRQILGQKVEFLVSFYNNEISEKSEIFDDQFSVERPDGSNFTLKIRSTKLEDSAMYFCASSEARRGLTYEQYFGPGTRLTVT.

The chain joins TRBV4-3 to TRBJ1-2, with 7 bases lining up with TRBD1. The CDR3 has 14 amino acids. Germline CDR1 reads LGHNA; CDR2 reads YSLEER. Trimming cost V 1 base and J 3 bases; bases outside gene matches: 2. This CDR3 reads CASSQAGTDYGYTF. As DNA, the CDR3 is TGCGCCAGCAGCCAAGCCGGGACAGACTATGGCTACACCTTC.

The chain recombines TRBV6-4 with TRBJ2-3, with D possibly being TRBD1 (8 bases). The ends were cut back, 3 bases at V and 1 base at J, with 11 bases in the middle. CDR3 length: 15 residues. Germline V CDR1 and CDR2: MRHNA, SNTAGT. CDR3 in DNA: TGTGCCAGCAGTGAAACAGGGGGGGGCACAGATACGCAGTATTTT. Translating it yields CASSETGGGTDTQYF.

V usage is TRBV7-2 and J usage is TRBJ1-5, with TRBD1 matching over 7 bases. The CDR3 loop spans 14 amino acids. After removal of 10 bases from V and 7 bases from J, the junction contained 13 bases not matched to a gene. Per germline, CDR1 SGHTA and CDR2 FQGNSA. The CDR3 loop is CATCETGIDQPQHF. CDR3 nucleotides: TGTGCCACATGCGAGACAGGGATCGACCAGCCCCAGCATTTT.

This clone was detected once. The CDR3 coding sequence is TGTGCCAGCAGTACCGACAGCCACTATGGCTACACCTTC. As protein: CASSTDSHYGYTF. J is TRBJ1-2 and V is TRBV2; D is possibly TRBD1 (5 bases). Germline V gene lookup returns CDR1 SNHLY and CDR2 FYNNEI. Trimming stripped 5 bases from V and 3 bases from J, with 10 bases between. The CDR3 sequence is 13 residues long. Drawing the rest from reference TRBV2 and TRBJ1-2, the complete variable domain is EPEVTQTPSHQVTQMGQEVILRCVPISNHLYFYWYRQILGQKVEFLVSFYNNEISEKSEIFDDQFSVERPDGSNFTLKIRSTKLEDSAMYFCASSTDSHYGYTFGSGTRLTVV.

This clone came up a few times. This chain uses TRBV2 with TRBJ2-5, with D unclear. CDR3 size: 12 residues. Trimming stripped 8 bases from V and 4 bases from J, with 11 bases between. CDR1 and CDR2 (germline): SNHLY, FYNNEI. The CDR3 nucleotides are TGTGCCAGCGGATTAGCCCCAGAGACCCAGTACTTC. Translation gives CASGLAPETQYF. Combining the CDR3 with reference TRBV2 and TRBJ2-5 gives the whole variable domain EPEVTQTPSHQVTQMGQEVILRCVPISNHLYFYWYRQILGQKVEFLVSFYNNEISEKSEIFDDQFSVERPDGSNFTLKIRSTKLEDSAMYFCASGLAPETQYFGPGTRLLVL.

The V gene is TRBV28, the J gene TRBJ1-1; 7 nucleotides align to TRBD1. Germline lookup yields CDR1 MDHEN and CDR2 SYDVKM. The ends lost 5 bases at V and 7 bases at J; junction bases unmatched: 10. This CDR3 is 14 amino acids long. In DNA, the CDR3 is TGTGCCAGCAGTGCCTCGACAGGGTATAGTGAAGCTTTCTTT. It is translated as CASSASTGYSEAFF.

The gene calls are TRBV13 and TRBJ1-2; 7 bases map to TRBD1. Trimming removed 7 bases from V and 2 bases from J; junction bases left unmatched: 4. The germline CDR1 and CDR2 sequences are PRHDT and FYEKMQ (reference sequence). The CDR3 sequence is 13 residues long. CDR3 amino acids: CASNLQGNYGYTF. The CDR3 coding sequence is TGTGCCAGCAACCTACAGGGGAACTATGGCTACACCTTC.

Here the CDR3 reads CASRYRGGNTEAFF. In DNA, the CDR3 is TGTGCCAGCAGGTACAGGGGGGGGAACACTGAAGCTTTCTTT. The V gene is TRBV6-5, the J gene TRBJ1-1; TRBD1 aligns across 8 bases. Trimming took 6 bases from V and 1 from J; bases not matched to a gene: 4. The germline V gene has CDR1 MNHEY and CDR2 SVGAGI. The CDR3 extends over 14 amino acids.

This clone appeared a single time. This chain uses TRBV30 with TRBJ1-4; tentative D call: TRBD1 (5 bases). Germline CDR1 reads GTSNPN; CDR2 reads SVGIG (reference sequence). The length of the CDR3 is 14 residues. With 1 base removed from V and 3 bases from J, the gap between germline ends came to 9 bases. This CDR3 reads CAWSGGSSNEKLFF. The CDR3 DNA reads TGTGCCTGGAGTGGGGGCAGCTCTAATGAAAAACTGTTTTTT.

The chain combines TRBV5-5 with TRBJ2-1, with 8 positions matching TRBD1. CDR3 size: 15 residues. Germline assignment: CDR1 SGHKS and CDR2 YYEKEE (reference sequence). V lost 2 bases, J lost 6 bases, and 7 bases stayed unmatched. CDR3 nucleotides: TGTGCCAGCAGCTTCTTAGGACAGGGTTTCAATGAGCAGTTCTTC. This encodes CASSFLGQGFNEQFF.

About this clone: One end of the junction is discordant with germline, which a read error may explain. The rearrangement joins TRBV2 to TRBJ2-5, with TRBD2 matching 8 bases. Germline loops: CDR1 SNHLY, CDR2 FYNNEI. The CDR3 has 15 residues. CDR3 coding DNA: TGTGCCAGCAGAGAAGCGGGAGTGTCCCAAGAGACCCAGTACTTC. Residues: CASREAGVSQETQYF.

The chain has TRBV5-6 and TRBJ2-7; TRBD2 aligns across 7 bases. Germline CDR1 is SGHDT and CDR2 is YYEEEE. Unmatched junction bases numbered 6, after V lost 0 bases and J lost 3 bases. The CDR3 is 15 residues long. The CDR3 sequence is CASSLGDYLHYEQYF. CDR3 in DNA: TGTGCCAGCAGCTTGGGGGACTACCTGCACTACGAGCAGTACTTC.

The J gene is TRBJ1-6, the V gene TRBV18; 9 nucleotides align to TRBD1. The CDR3 is 17 residues long. V was pared by 0 bases and J by 9 bases, with 9 bases of the junction left unmatched. Germline CDR1 and CDR2: KGHSH and LQKENI. CDR3: CASSPPNPGQGSSPLHF. The CDR3 DNA sequence: TGTGCCAGCTCACCACCAAACCCGGGACAGGGTTCTTCACCCCTCCACTTT. Variable domain in full (rest from reference TRBV18 and TRBJ1-6): NAGVMQNPRHLVRRRGQEARLRCSPMKGHSHVYWYRQLPEEGLKFMVYLQKENIIDESGMPKERFSAEFPKEGPSILRIQQVVRGDSAAYFCASSPPNPGQGSSPLHFGNGTRLTVT.

V usage is TRBV11-2 and J usage is TRBJ2-5; 7 positions agree with TRBD1. Germline trimming cut 0 bases from V and 2 bases from J; bases unmatched to any gene: 3. The CDR3 is 15 amino acids. Germline CDR1 SGHAT, CDR2 FQNNGV. CDR3 in DNA: TGTGCCAGCAGCTTAGAACAGGGGCATCAAGAGACCCAGTACTTC. As protein: CASSLEQGHQETQYF.

The chain joins TRBV9 to TRBJ1-1, with 7 bases fitting TRBD1. CDR3 length: 16 amino acids. Germline V gene lookup returns CDR1 SGDLS and CDR2 YYNGEE. J lost 0 bases, V lost 0 bases, and 5 bases had no gene match. CDR3 coding DNA: TGTGCCAGCAGCGTAGAGGGGGACAGCATGAACACTGAAGCTTTCTTT. This encodes CASSVEGDSMNTEAFF. Combining the CDR3 with reference TRBV9 and TRBJ1-1 gives the whole variable domain DSGVTQTPKHLITATGQRVTLRCSPRSGDLSVYWYQQSLDQGLQFLIQYYNGEERAKGNILERFSAQQFPDLHSELNLSSLELGDSALYFCASSVEGDSMNTEAFFGQGTRLTVV.

This chain links TRBV29-1 with TRBJ2-7, with 7 bases matching TRBD1. The CDR3 is 14 amino acids. The ends lost 6 bases at V and 2 bases at J; junction bases unmatched: 10. Germline lookup yields CDR1 SQVTM and CDR2 ANQGSEA. The CDR3 coding sequence is TGCAGCGTCCGGCTAAGGGGGCATCCCTACGAGCAGTACTTC. It translates to CSVRLRGHPYEQYF.

The rearrangement links TRBV13 to TRBJ2-5, with no clear D. The ends were cut back, 2 bases at V and 4 bases at J, with 14 bases in the middle. CDR3 size: 15 residues. Germline CDR1 reads PRHDT; CDR2 reads FYEKMQ (reference sequence). CDR3 in DNA: TGTGCCAGCAGCTTATGGTTTTTGACTCCAGAGACCCAGTACTTC. Translation gives CASSLWFLTPETQYF.

The rearrangement links TRBV4-1 to TRBJ2-1, with 7 bases matching TRBD1. The CDR3 covers 18 residues. The V segment lost 0 bases and the J segment 5 bases; nucleotides outside the gene matches: 13. Looked up from germline, CDR1 is MGHRA and CDR2 is YSYEKL. CDR3 loop: CASSQEDRTIKYHNEQFF. In nucleotides, the CDR3 is TGCGCCAGCAGCCAAGAGGACAGGACAATCAAATACCACAATGAGCAGTTCTTC.

This clone came up a few times. Here the CDR3 DNA reads TGTGCCAGCAGCTGGGGCCCACTCCAGTATTTT. This encodes CASSWGPLQYF. V usage is TRBV5-6 and J usage is TRBJ2-3; a weak D match, TRBD1 (5 bases). Looked up from germline, CDR1 is SGHDT and CDR2 is YYEEEE. The V end was cut by 3 bases, the J end by 12 bases, with 11 bases between. The CDR3 contains 11 residues.

The gene calls are TRBV11-2 and TRBJ1-4; tentatively, D is TRBD1 (6 bases). Germline CDR1 SGHAT, CDR2 FQNNGV. Between the trimmed V and J ends, which lost 5 bases and 8 bases, there was a span of 18 bases. The CDR3 runs to 15 residues. The CDR3, as DNA: TGTGCCAGCAGCCGAGACAGGCCCGGGGACGAAAAACTGTTTTTT. Protein product: CASSRDRPGDEKLFF.

The chain uses TRBV29-1 and TRBJ2-1; 10 bases agree with TRBD1. The V segment lost 6 bases and the J segment 2 bases; nucleotides outside the gene matches: 7. CDR1 is SQVTM, CDR2 ANQGSEA, per germline. The CDR3 is made up of 15 amino acids. DNA of the CDR3: TGCAGCGTCCGAGGTGGGACAGGGGCCTACAATGAGCAGTTCTTC. Amino acid sequence: CSVRGGTGAYNEQFF.

The rearrangement links TRBV19 to TRBJ2-4; a possible D gene is TRBD1 (5 bases). Germline V lookup: CDR1 LNHDA, CDR2 SQIVND (reference sequence). Between the trimmed V and J ends, which lost 5 bases and 2 bases, there was a span of 10 bases. This CDR3 contains 14 residues. The CDR3 region has the DNA TGTGCCAGTAGTTTGACAGAACCCAAAAACATTCAGTACTTC. Translating gives CASSLTEPKNIQYF.

The chain is built from TRBV27 and TRBJ1-1; no definite D call. The CDR3 covers 12 residues. Trimming pared 6 bases from V and 5 bases from J, leaving 10 bases between. Looked up from germline, CDR1 is MNHEY and CDR2 is SMNVEV (reference sequence). CDR3 protein: CASSSRGTEAFF. Here the CDR3 DNA reads TGTGCCAGCAGCTCCCGGGGTACTGAAGCTTTCTTT.

The V and J genes are TRBV7-9 and TRBJ2-1; 10 positions agree with TRBD2. CDR1 is SEHNR, CDR2 FQNEAQ, per germline (reference sequence). The CDR3 runs to 15 residues. V was clipped by 5 bases and J by 9 bases; unmatched bases: 10. This chain's CDR3 is CASSPPASGSGEQFF. The CDR3 DNA reads TGTGCCAGCAGCCCTCCGGCTAGCGGGAGCGGTGAGCAGTTCTTC.

This clone was observed once. The V and J genes are TRBV6-1 and TRBJ1-2, with 7 bases fitting TRBD1. Trimming took 6 bases from V and 4 from J; bases not matched to a gene: 2. This CDR3 comprises 12 residues. Germline V CDR1 and CDR2: MNHNS, SASEGT. The CDR3 nucleotides are TGTGCCAGCAGAGGGACAGCCTATGGCTACACCTTC. Its translation: CASRGTAYGYTF.

The CDR3 DNA reads as TGTGCCAGCAGCACCCGCCTCGGTGGAACTAGCGGGAGCTCAGACGAGCAGTACTTC. Residues: CASSTRLGGTSGSSDEQYF. V and J are TRBV7-9 and TRBJ2-7, with TRBD2 matching over 11 bases. V was pared by 5 bases and J by 5 bases, with 20 bases of the junction left unmatched. This CDR3 is 19 amino acids long. CDR1 is SEHNR, CDR2 FQNEAQ, per germline (reference sequence).